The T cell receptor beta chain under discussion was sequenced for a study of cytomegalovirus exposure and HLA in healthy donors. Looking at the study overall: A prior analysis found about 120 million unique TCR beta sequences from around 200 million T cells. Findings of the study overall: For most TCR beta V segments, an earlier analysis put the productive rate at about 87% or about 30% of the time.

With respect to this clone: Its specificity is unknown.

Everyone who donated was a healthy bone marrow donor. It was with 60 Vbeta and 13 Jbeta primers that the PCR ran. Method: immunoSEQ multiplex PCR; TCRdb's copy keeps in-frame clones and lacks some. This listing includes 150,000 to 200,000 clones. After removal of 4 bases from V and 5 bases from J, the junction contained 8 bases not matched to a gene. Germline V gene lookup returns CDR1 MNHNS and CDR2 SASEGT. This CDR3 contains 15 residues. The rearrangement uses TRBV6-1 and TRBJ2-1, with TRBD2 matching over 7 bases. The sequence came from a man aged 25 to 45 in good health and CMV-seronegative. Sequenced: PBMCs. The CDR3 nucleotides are TGTGCCAGCAGTGTTGAAACGGGAGGTAACAATGAGCAGTTCTTC. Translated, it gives CASSVETGGNNEQFF.